The 19 T cell receptor beta chains given below trace back to one sample, sequenced in a study of long-term antiretroviral therapy in people with HIV. The assay, immunoSEQ v3.0, was run at survey level. Assay used: immunoSEQ multiplex PCR; TCRdb lists only in-frame clones, some missing. The sample yields about 18,000 clones, around 73% seen once. Source: unsorted PBMCs, taken 0.3 years after starting antiretroviral therapy. The receptors originated from a woman aged 45-59 years with HIV.

V and J are TRBV6-5 and TRBJ2-5; D uncertain. The CDR3 is 14 residues long. In germline, CDR1 is MNHEY, CDR2 SVGAGI. V was trimmed by 0 bases and J by 2 bases, leaving 7 bases between them. The DNA for the CDR3 is TGTGCCAGCAGTTACTCAACTAATCAAGAGACCCAGTACTTC. Its translation: CASSYSTNQETQYF.

The gene calls are TRBV7-9 and TRBJ2-7, with 10 bases identical to TRBD2. Germline CDR1 is SEHNR and CDR2 is FQNEAQ (reference sequence). CDR3 size: 16 residues. V gave up 0 bases and J gave up 5 bases; unmatched junction bases: 7. In DNA, the CDR3 is TGTGCCAGCAGCTTAGCGAGCGGGGGGGTCCTCAACGAGCAGTACTTC. The encoded protein is CASSLASGGVLNEQYF.

This chain connects TRBV7-9 to TRBJ1-1, with 7 nucleotides matching TRBD1. V was pared by 1 base and J by 10 bases, with 9 bases of the junction left unmatched. This CDR3 spans 14 amino acids. The germline V gene encodes CDR1 SEHNR and CDR2 FQNEAQ (reference sequence). This chain's CDR3 is CASSLVVDRQGAFF. As DNA, the CDR3 is TGTGCCAGCAGCTTAGTTGTGGATCGACAGGGAGCTTTCTTT.

The chain joins TRBV5-1 to TRBJ2-3; 9 nucleotides agree with TRBD1. This CDR3 spans 15 amino acids. Looked up from germline, CDR1 is SGHRS and CDR2 is YFSETQ. V shed 4 bases, J shed 2 bases, and the junction held 5 bases outside the gene matches. The CDR3 sequence: CASSPGQGITDTQYF. The CDR3 region has the DNA TGCGCCAGCAGCCCCGGACAGGGGATCACAGATACGCAGTATTTT.

The gene calls are TRBV4-1 and TRBJ2-7; D not resolved. Germline CDR1 MGHRA, CDR2 YSYEKL. Trimming removed 4 bases at V and 4 bases at J, with 11 bases between. CDR3 length: 13 amino acids. CDR3 coding DNA: TGCGCCAGCAGCCCGATGGACGGGTACGAGCAGTACGTC. This codes for CASSPMDGYEQYV.

This clone ranks as medium-sized. CDR3 protein: CASSSYSTPNEKLFF. In DNA form, the CDR3 reads TGTGCCAGTAGTAGCTACTCAACCCCAAATGAAAAACTGTTTTTT. V and J are TRBV19 and TRBJ1-4, with no clear D. The V end was cut by 4 bases, the J end by 5 bases, with 14 bases between. The CDR3 has 15 amino acids. Germline CDR1 LNHDA, CDR2 SQIVND (reference sequence).

CDR3 residues: CASRGTEGTYYEQYV. CDR3 DNA: TGTGCCAGCAGGGGGACGGAGGGTACTTACTACGAGCAGTACGTC. The chain employs TRBV6-6 and TRBJ2-7, with D perhaps TRBD2 (6 bases). Germline assignment: CDR1 MNHNY and CDR2 SVGAGI (reference sequence). Trimming took off 6 bases at V and 3 bases at J, with 18 bases between the two ends. The CDR3 loop spans 15 amino acids.

The gene calls are TRBV19 and TRBJ2-2, with 8 bases identical to TRBD1. Trimming removed 9 bases from V and 4 bases from J; junction bases left unmatched: 7. Germline lookup yields CDR1 LNHDA and CDR2 SQIVND (reference sequence). The CDR3 consists of 14 residues. CDR3: CASCGTGFTGELFF. CDR3 coding DNA: TGTGCCAGCTGCGGGACAGGATTCACCGGGGAGCTGTTTTTT.

For the CDR3, the DNA is TGTGCCAGCTCACCGGCCGGGAGCTCTGGAAACACCATATATTTT. Translation gives CASSPAGSSGNTIYF. The chain combines TRBV18 with TRBJ1-3, with D uncertain. CDR3 length equals 15 residues. The V end was cut by 3 bases, the J end by 0 bases, with 9 bases between. Germline lookup yields CDR1 KGHSH and CDR2 LQKENI.

This sequence joins TRBV21-1 and TRBJ1-5; the table's D call, TRBD1, has no DNA check behind it. TRBV21-1 counts as a pseudogene. The CDR3 consists of 14 residues. The CDR3, as DNA: TGTGCCAGCCGTAGTTCAGGCAGCAATCAGCCCCAGCATTTT. Its translation is CASRSSGSNQPQHF.

V is TRBV5-1 and J is TRBJ2-7; possibly TRBD1 for D (9 bases). Trimming cost V 4 bases and J 0 bases, with 23 bases left between them. CDR3 length equals 18 residues. Germline lookup yields CDR1 SGHRS and CDR2 YFSETQ. CDR3 DNA: TGCGCCAGCAGCCCACCTTCGGGGGGGGACAGGGACTCCTACGAGCAGTACTTC. Translated, it gives CASSPPSGGDRDSYEQYF. Full variable domain (rest looked up from reference TRBV5-1 and TRBJ2-7): KAGVTQTPRYLIKTRGQQVTLSCSPISGHRSVSWYQQTPGQGLQFLFEYFSETQRNKGNFPGRFSGRQFSNSRSEMNVSTLELGDSALYLCASSPPSGGDRDSYEQYFGPGTRLTVT.

This clone was found once. The V and J genes are TRBV6-6 and TRBJ2-7, with 11 bases lining up with TRBD1. Germline V gives CDR1 MNHNY, CDR2 SVGAGI (reference sequence). The CDR3 loop spans 13 amino acids. In DNA, the CDR3 is TGTGCCAGCAGCCAATCCGCGGGACAGGGGGAGGTTGTC. Amino acid sequence: CASSQSAGQGEVV.

The V gene is TRBV2, the J gene TRBJ1-6, with unresolved D. Germline loops: CDR1 SNHLY, CDR2 FYNNEI. There are 13 residues in the CDR3. V was cut by 10 bases and J by 7 bases, with 14 bases left in between. CDR3 DNA: TGTGCCATAGCGGAGGGCTGGAATTCACCCCTCCACTTT. Protein product: CAIAEGWNSPLHF.

V and J are TRBV5-6 and TRBJ1-4; a possible D gene is TRBD1 (6 bases). There are 13 residues in the CDR3. The V end was cut by 4 bases, the J end by 9 bases, with 13 bases between. The germline V gene encodes CDR1 SGHDT and CDR2 YYEEEE. CDR3 loop: CASSPGTSQKLFF. In DNA, the CDR3 is TGTGCCAGCAGCCCGGGGACATCTCAAAAACTGTTTTTT.

J is TRBJ1-1 and V is TRBV11-2, with 7 bases identical to TRBD1. Germline loops: CDR1 SGHAT, CDR2 FQNNGV. CDR3 length: 13 residues. V shed 1 base, J shed 6 bases, and the junction held 2 bases outside the gene matches. CDR3 nucleotides: TGTGCCAGCAGCTTAGGAGGGGGCTCTGAAGCTTTCTTT. It encodes CASSLGGGSEAFF.

This clone was observed a handful of times. The chain has TRBV6-5 and TRBJ2-7, with D tentatively TRBD1 (5 bases). V dropped 6 bases and J dropped 5 bases, with 8 bases sitting between them. The germline V gene encodes CDR1 MNHEY and CDR2 SVGAGI. The CDR3 has 11 residues. For the CDR3, the DNA is TGTGCCAGCAGGCAGGGTCACGAGCAGTACTTC. Protein sequence: CASRQGHEQYF.

This chain connects TRBV29-1 to TRBJ2-7, with D possibly being TRBD1 (5 bases). The germline V gene encodes CDR1 SQVTM and CDR2 ANQGSEA. This CDR3 has 11 residues. V lost 4 bases, J lost 6 bases, and 10 bases lay in between. The CDR3 DNA sequence: TGCAGCGTTGTGGCAGGGTTCGAGCAGTACGTC. Its translation is CSVVAGFEQYV.

CDR3 amino acids: CAWSLDGATGYTF. For the CDR3, the DNA is TGTGCCTGGAGCCTCGACGGTGCCACAGGCTACACCTTC. This chain uses TRBV30 with TRBJ1-2; D remains ambiguous. Germline CDR1 GTSNPN, CDR2 SVGIG (reference sequence). The CDR3 consists of 13 residues. Deletions cut 3 bases from V and 8 bases from J, with 16 bases between.

The chain joins TRBV30 to TRBJ2-7; D may be TRBD1 (6 bases). Trimming removed 3 bases at V and 2 bases at J, with 11 bases between. Germline V gives CDR1 GTSNPN, CDR2 SVGIG (reference sequence). This CDR3 region has 13 residues. This CDR3 reads CAWSERGTYEQYV. The CDR3 nucleotides read TGTGCCTGGAGCGAGAGGGGGACCTACGAGCAGTACGTC.